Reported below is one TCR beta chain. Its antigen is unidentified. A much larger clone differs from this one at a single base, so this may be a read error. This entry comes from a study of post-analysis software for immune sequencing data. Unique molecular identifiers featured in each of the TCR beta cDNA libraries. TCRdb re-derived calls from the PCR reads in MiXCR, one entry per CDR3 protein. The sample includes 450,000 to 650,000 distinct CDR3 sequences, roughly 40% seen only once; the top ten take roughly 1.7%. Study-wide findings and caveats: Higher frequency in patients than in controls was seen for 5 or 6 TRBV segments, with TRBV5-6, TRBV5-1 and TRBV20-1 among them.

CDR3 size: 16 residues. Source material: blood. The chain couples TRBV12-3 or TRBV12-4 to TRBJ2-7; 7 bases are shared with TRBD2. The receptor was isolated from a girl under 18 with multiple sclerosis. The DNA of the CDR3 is TGTGCCAGCAGTTTGGGCGGGAGTCTGAGCTCCTACGAGCGGTACTTC. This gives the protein CASSLGGSLSSYERYF.